The sequence of this T cell receptor beta chain was determined in a study of blood T cells in healthy people across ages (dated by TCRdb to between 2014 and 2017). Some background on the complete study: In model experiments, roughly one uniquely barcoded TCR beta cDNA molecule per two T cells was captured by template switching. The study measured age-related changes in TCR beta repertoire diversity using deep sequencing normalized with unique cDNA molecular identifiers. Two additional independent replicas of 1 million unique cDNA reads from the same blood draw were analyzed for two donors (one aged 18 to 30 and one aged 80 or older). The donors were divided into four age groups: young (average around 15 years), middle-aged (roughly 42), aged (about 56) and long-lived (roughly 82). What the authors observed across the whole study: Estimates of total diversity from one million sequenced T cells were regarded as lower bounds and underestimates. Because donor CMV infection status was unknown, age-related changes in expanded clonotypes were potentially confounded. A strong correlation was found between observed TCR beta diversity and the percentage of naive T cells measured by flow cytometry. As age increased, observed TCR beta diversity per million T cells dropped in a roughly linear way, and a significant reduction was already evident by age about 40. Bulk unsorted PBMC profiling prevented conclusive comparison of naive and antigen-experienced compartments. The long-lived group showed more naive CD4+ T cells, fewer expanded clones and increased TCR diversity than the aged group, suggesting age selection.

Systemically healthy Caucasian individuals from Russia, some 38 in total and aged about 6 to 95 years, were included as donors. Each donor gave about 9.7 milliliters of peripheral blood, drawn into EDTA-treated Vacutainer tubes. PBMCs were isolated by Ficoll-Paque density-gradient centrifugation, with at least 7 million obtained per sample. Total RNA, at least 5 micrograms per sample, was extracted from PBMCs with Trizol reagent. The percentages of naive CD45RAhigh/CD27high T cells were determined by flow cytometry on a PBMC aliquot from every donor. The receptor library was made with 5' RACE. The instrument was an Illumina HiSeq 2500. A second about 7 to 11 cycle PCR used a sample-barcoded 5' primer and a J-beta primer mix. A unique molecular identifier was introduced onto each TCR beta cDNA molecule by a template-switch 5' adaptor carrying 12 random nucleotides. Each sample yielded at least 3 million CDR3-containing paired-end reads. The Mint cDNA synthesis kit, primed by a TRBC-specific oligonucleotide, was used to synthesize first-strand cDNA from all RNA. Following uracil-DNA glycosylase treatment, a first 18-cycle PCR with universal primers M1SS and BC2_uni_R was performed on all cDNA. The authors' analysis ran thus. For normalization, 1 million high-quality reads were randomly selected from each sample, with every read carrying a distinct molecular identifier. Instead of being binned into consensus sequences, reads with shared molecular identifiers were discarded. MiTCR, set to a Q25 quality threshold and the strictest error-elimination algorithm, was used for CDR3 identification, clonotype clustering and error correction. A nonparametric unseen species model with Euler transformation was used to estimate a lower bound on total TCR beta diversity. TCRdb applied fastp at Q25 and MiXCR to the public reads, then kept only in-frame beta chains. Rows with a matching CDR3 protein are joined into one entry that keeps the most common DNA and genes. TCRdb, rather than the study authors, made the V and J calls. This sample holds 700,000 to 900,000 distinct CDR3 sequences; roughly 24% were observed only once. The biggest ten clones account for roughly 3.1% of the sample.

Reading from cysteine to phenylalanine, the CDR3 counts 14 amino acids. Only the CDR3 DNA stays, 42 bases, in frame from base 1. The V end gives up 5 bases and the J end 7 bases, leaving 10 bases in the junction not matched to a gene. The germline V gene provides CDR1 SGHTA and CDR2 FQGNSA. This clonotype was seen more than once but under ten times. No cognate antigen has been identified for it. There are no base qualities to consult, and no much larger clone falls within one base. This sample also appeared in a second study, on T cells of mothers and their children. Per the second study: Donors were nine systemically healthy Caucasian individuals: three mothers and their six children. cDNA synthesis used all of the extracted RNA, with approximately 1.6 ug of RNA in each 15 ul reaction. In the second PCR, sample barcodes and 2-4 random nucleotides were introduced via the M1S primer. Over 8 million TCR beta CDR3 reads were obtained for each mother, and around 2.7 million reads were obtained for each child. In both related and unrelated pairs, thymic selection shapes the output of TCR recombination in a similar way, with inherited differences having only a minor effect. Normalized repertoire overlap was always slightly but never significantly higher in related than unrelated mother-child pairs. With a sensitivity of approximately 100 clones per million clonotypes, no persistent microchimeric T cell clones were detected. Deep NGS was used in the study to compare the TCR beta repertoires of mothers and children and to look for features that separate related mother-child pairs from unrelated individuals. On average, the children were approximately 11 +/- 4 years old, while the mothers were approximately 41 +/- 4 years old. After adapter ligation with NEBNext reagents, the libraries were sequenced on Illumina HiSeq 2000 with 100+100 nt paired-end reads. Mother and child libraries were prepared a month apart and sequenced in separate runs to prevent cross-contamination. Between roughly 450,000 and 2,000,000 distinct TCR beta clonotypes were identified per donor. Naive TCR beta clonotypes were estimated from low-frequency clonotypes matched to each donor's FACS-determined naive share, without sorting.

The receptor's source is a boy between 5 and 17 years old in good health. This sequence uses TRBV7-2 and TRBJ1-1; 7 bases in the junction line up with TRBD1. The specimen was blood. Here is the DNA: TGTGCCAGCAGCCGCGTCTGGGCAGGGGGTGAAGCTTTCTTT. Translated, it reads CASSRVWAGGEAFF.